Below, 31 T cell receptor beta chains from the same sample are listed, as sequenced in a study of resident and recirculating memory T cells in vitiligo. Only in-frame clones appear in the TCRdb table, and some are missing; sequencing was by immunoSEQ multiplex PCR. The sample contains 70,000 to 75,000 clones, 80% to 95% of which appear only once. The sequenced sample was blood. These TCRs come from a male donor with vitiligo.

The rearrangement links TRBV30 to TRBJ1-3; D is unresolved. CDR3 length: 13 amino acids. The germline CDR1 and CDR2 sequences are GTSNPN and SVGIG (reference sequence). V was cut by 0 bases and J by 4 bases, with 7 bases left in between. DNA for the CDR3: TGTGCCTGGAGTGTACAAGTCGGAAACACCATATATTTT. The encoded protein is CAWSVQVGNTIYF.

The rearrangement links TRBV7-2 to TRBJ2-3; no reliable D call. CDR3 size: 13 residues. CDR1 is SGHTA and CDR2 is FQGNSA in the germline V gene. V lost 5 bases and J 5 bases, leaving 11 bases between the germline ends. This CDR3 reads CASSPKRGDTQYF. The CDR3 nucleotides are TGTGCCAGCAGCCCCAAGCGAGGAGATACGCAGTATTTT.

The chain links TRBV10-3 to TRBJ2-3; TRBD2 matches 14 bases. CDR3 length: 16 residues. The V gene's germline CDR1 is ENHRY and CDR2 SYGVKD. V shed 4 bases, J shed 1 base, and the junction held 1 base outside the gene matches. The CDR3 bases are TGTGCCATCAGTGGACTAGCGGGGGGGGGCACAGATACGCAGTATTTT. This translates into CAISGLAGGGTDTQYF.

The CDR3 loop is CASSGDRGHTDTQYF. In nucleotides, the CDR3 is TGTGCCAGCAGTGGGGACAGGGGGCACACAGATACGCAGTATTTT. This chain links TRBV6-1 with TRBJ2-3; 12 bases map to TRBD1. Per germline, CDR1 MNHNS and CDR2 SASEGT. V lost 4 bases and J lost 2; bases outside the gene matches: 1. The CDR3 runs to 15 residues.

DNA of the CDR3: TGTGCCAGCAGCTCCAGGACAGGGTTCTACGAGCAGTACTTC. Its protein product is CASSSRTGFYEQYF. The chain links TRBV5-8 to TRBJ2-7, with 8 bases that match TRBD1. Germline assignment: CDR1 SGHTS and CDR2 YDEGEE. The CDR3 is 14 amino acids. V was clipped by 3 bases and J by 3 bases; unmatched bases: 5. Based on the CDR3 plus reference TRBV5-8 and TRBJ2-7, the full variable domain is EAGVTQSPTHLIKTRGQQATLRCSPISGHTSVYWYQQALGLGLQFLLWYDEGEERNRGNFPPRFSGRQFPNYSSELNVNALELEDSALYLCASSSRTGFYEQYFGPGTRLTVT.

The chain couples TRBV10-1 to TRBJ1-1; 7 positions match TRBD1. In germline, CDR1 is WNHNN, CDR2 SYGVQD (reference sequence). The CDR3 covers 16 residues. V was pared by 7 bases and J by 1 base, with 12 bases of the junction left unmatched. In DNA form, the CDR3 reads TGCGCCAGCAACCCAAAATCCGGGACAGCGAACACTGAAGCTTTCTTT. The encoded protein is CASNPKSGTANTEAFF.

This chain joins TRBV6-5 and TRBJ2-7; 8 nucleotides agree with TRBD1. The CDR3 is 13 residues long. CDR1 and CDR2 from the germline V gene are MNHEY and SVGAGI. V shed 5 bases, J shed 6 bases, and the junction held 6 bases outside the gene matches. The CDR3 sequence is CASSLIDRGEQYF. CDR3 nucleotide sequence: TGTGCCAGCAGTCTTATTGACAGGGGCGAGCAGTACTTC.

CDR3 nucleotide sequence: TGTGCCAGCAGGCGGACAGGGGTGGATTCACCCCTCCACTTT. Protein product: CASRRTGVDSPLHF. The gene calls are TRBV27 and TRBJ1-6; 9 bases agree with TRBD1. Germline V lookup: CDR1 MNHEY, CDR2 SMNVEV (reference sequence). The CDR3 has 14 amino acids. The V and J ends lost 6 bases and 8 bases, in that order; junction bases with no gene match: 5.

The chain carries TRBV5-1 and TRBJ1-3; perhaps TRBD1 as D (6 bases). V dropped 4 bases and J dropped 0 bases, with 17 bases sitting between them. The CDR3 loop spans 17 amino acids. Germline-derived CDR1 and CDR2 are SGHRS and YFSETQ. The CDR3 DNA follows: TGCGCCAGCAGCCCAGGGGCGGTCGGCTTCTCTGGAAACACCATATATTTT. Translated: CASSPGAVGFSGNTIYF.

This chain links TRBV7-2 with TRBJ1-5, with 7 bases identical to TRBD1. Per the germline V gene, CDR1 is SGHTA and CDR2 is FQGNSA. The CDR3 runs to 13 residues. Trimming cost V 4 bases and J 5 bases; bases outside gene matches: 2. The CDR3 nucleotides read TGTGCCAGCAGCTACCAGGGGGATCAGCCCCAGCATTTT. Encoded protein: CASSYQGDQPQHF.

The gene calls are TRBV30 and TRBJ1-1, with D perhaps matching TRBD1 (6 bases). V lost 3 bases and J 0 bases, leaving 20 bases between the germline ends. CDR1 is GTSNPN, CDR2 SVGIG, per germline (reference sequence). The CDR3 is made up of 17 amino acids. The CDR3 DNA sequence: TGTGCCTGGAGCCTCCCAGGGGCAGAAATTATGAACACTGAAGCTTTCTTT. Protein: CAWSLPGAEIMNTEAFF.

This chain uses TRBV5-4 with TRBJ2-1, with 10 nucleotides matching TRBD2. The CDR3 spans 15 residues. Losses at the gene ends were 0 bases for V and 8 bases for J; bases not matched to a gene: 5. The germline CDR1 and CDR2 sequences are SGHNT and YYREEE (reference sequence). CDR3 in amino acids: CASSLGTSGFYEQFF. In nucleotides, the CDR3 is TGTGCCAGCAGCTTGGGGACTAGCGGTTTCTATGAGCAGTTCTTC. Together with reference TRBV5-4 and TRBJ2-1, the CDR3 gives the full variable domain: ETGVTQSPTHLIKTRGQQVTLRCSSQSGHNTVSWYQQALGQGPQFIFQYYREEENGRGNFPPRFSGLQFPNYSSELNVNALELDDSALYLCASSLGTSGFYEQFFGPGTRLTVL.

This sequence joins TRBV9 and TRBJ1-4; possible D gene TRBD1, 5 bases. Trimming took 4 bases from V and 4 from J, leaving 11 bases between them. Germline V gene lookup returns CDR1 SGDLS and CDR2 YYNGEE. The CDR3 extends over 14 amino acids. CDR3 DNA sequence: TGTGCCAGCAGCCAACAGGAGATTAATGAAAAACTGTTTTTT. It translates to CASSQQEINEKLFF.

The chain is built from TRBV9 and TRBJ2-1; TRBD1 matches at 9 bases. CDR3 size: 16 residues. Germline CDR1 is SGDLS and CDR2 is YYNGEE. Trimming at V came to 0 bases and at J to 1 base, leaving 2 bases not matched to a gene. CDR3 region: CASSVGGTGSYNEQFF. The CDR3, as DNA: TGTGCCAGCAGCGTAGGAGGGACAGGGTCCTACAATGAGCAGTTCTTC.

The chain uses TRBV7-3 and TRBJ2-1; 9 bases align to TRBD1. Germline loops: CDR1 SGHTA, CDR2 FQGTGA. CDR3 length equals 13 residues. After removal of 5 bases from V and 9 bases from J, the junction contained 5 bases not matched to a gene. For the CDR3, the DNA is TGTGCCAGCAGCGTGGACAGGGGAGCTGAGCAGTTCTTC. Protein sequence: CASSVDRGAEQFF.

The V gene is TRBV5-6, the J gene TRBJ2-7; TRBD1 agrees at 8 bases. CDR3 length: 15 residues. Germline V gene data show CDR1 as SGHDT and CDR2 as YYEEEE. With 2 bases clipped from V and 7 bases from J, the junction kept 11 bases outside the gene matches. The CDR3 bases are TGTGCCAGCAGCTTTTCAGGGACAGGTTTAGAGGAGCAGTACTTC. Translated: CASSFSGTGLEEQYF.

This sequence joins TRBV30 and TRBJ2-7, with D possibly matching TRBD2 (5 bases). The CDR3 loop spans 14 amino acids. Germline CDR1 reads GTSNPN; CDR2 reads SVGIG (reference sequence). V gave up 2 bases and J gave up 4 bases, with 15 bases separating them. The CDR3 sequence is CAWSLYTGKYEQYF. For the CDR3, the DNA is TGTGCCTGGAGTCTCTATACCGGGAAATACGAGCAGTACTTC.

This chain connects TRBV9 to TRBJ1-2, with 9 positions matching TRBD1. The trim removed 0 bases at V and 3 bases at J, leaving 0 bases unmatched. Germline CDR1 and CDR2: SGDLS and YYNGEE. The CDR3 covers 14 residues. The CDR3 bases are TGTGCCAGCAGCGTAGGACAGGGGGACTATGGCTACACCTTC. It encodes CASSVGQGDYGYTF.

V is TRBV5-1 and J is TRBJ1-1, with 8 bases matching TRBD1. After removal of 4 bases from V and 0 bases from J, the junction contained 8 bases not matched to a gene. CDR3 size: 16 residues. Germline V gives CDR1 SGHRS, CDR2 YFSETQ. CDR3 bases: TGCGCCAGCAGCCAGGGGACAGGTGGGTTGAACACTGAAGCTTTCTTT. As protein: CASSQGTGGLNTEAFF.

The chain carries TRBV9 and TRBJ2-1; 8 nucleotides agree with TRBD1. The ends lost 4 bases at V and 5 bases at J; junction bases unmatched: 5. The length of the CDR3 is 14 residues. Germline lookup yields CDR1 SGDLS and CDR2 YYNGEE. The CDR3 bases are TGTGCCAGCAGCCCGCGACAGGGGCACAATGAGCAGTTCTTC. Its protein product is CASSPRQGHNEQFF.

This clone showed up just a few times. V is TRBV7-9 and J is TRBJ1-2; 8 positions agree with TRBD1. This CDR3 contains 13 residues. Germline CDR1 reads SEHNR; CDR2 reads FQNEAQ (reference sequence). Trimming took 3 bases from V and 8 from J; bases not matched to a gene: 5. The CDR3 protein is CASSFGQGPGYTF. DNA of the CDR3: TGTGCCAGCAGCTTCGGACAGGGCCCAGGCTACACCTTC.

The chain combines TRBV9 with TRBJ2-3; TRBD1 is a possible D gene (6 bases). CDR1 and CDR2 from the germline V gene are SGDLS and YYNGEE. The CDR3 covers 16 residues. Trimming shortened V by 0 bases and J by 6 bases, and 17 bases separated the two germline ends. CDR3 sequence: CASSVATDRALDTQYF. In nucleotides, the CDR3 is TGTGCCAGCAGCGTAGCTACGGACAGAGCCCTGGATACGCAGTATTTT.

The rearrangement uses TRBV2 and TRBJ2-2; TRBD1 agrees at 12 bases. CDR3 length: 16 amino acids. Germline CDR1 SNHLY, CDR2 FYNNEI. Trimming at V came to 5 bases and at J to 4 bases, leaving 5 bases not matched to a gene. CDR3 loop: CASSRDRGLFTGELFF. CDR3 nucleotide sequence: TGTGCCAGCAGTCGGGACAGGGGGCTTTTCACCGGGGAGCTGTTTTTT.

The chain links TRBV4-3 to TRBJ1-2; D perhaps matches TRBD1 (6 bases). The CDR3 length is 14 residues. The germline V gene encodes CDR1 LGHNA and CDR2 YSLEER. The V gene lost 1 base and the J gene lost 4 bases, with 10 bases spanning the gap. DNA for the CDR3: TGCGCCAGCAGCCAAGGTGGGGGCTCCTATGGCTACACCTTC. This sequence encodes CASSQGGGSYGYTF.

This chain links TRBV28 with TRBJ1-4; TRBD1 matches at 7 bases. This CDR3 has 17 amino acids. V lost 5 bases to trimming and J lost 0 bases; unmatched junction nucleotides: 9. The V gene's germline CDR1 is MDHEN and CDR2 SYDVKM. CDR3 region: CASSDRDRHATNEKLFF. The CDR3 bases are TGTGCCAGCAGTGACCGGGACAGACATGCAACTAATGAAAAACTGTTTTTT.

CDR3 amino acids: CASSLGGGGLIQETQYF. The CDR3 bases are TGCGCCAGCAGCTTGGGAGGGGGGGGGCTCATCCAAGAGACCCAGTACTTC. The J gene is TRBJ2-5, the V gene TRBV5-1; TRBD2 is a possible D gene (7 bases). The V end was cut by 0 bases, the J end by 1 base, with 16 bases between. Germline values: CDR1 SGHRS, CDR2 YFSETQ. There are 17 residues in the CDR3.

This clone was counted a few times. The chain joins TRBV19 to TRBJ2-1; a weak D match, TRBD1 (5 bases). The V gene lost 4 bases and the J gene lost 4 bases, with 8 bases spanning the gap. The CDR3 has 13 residues. Per germline, CDR1 LNHDA and CDR2 SQIVND (reference sequence). The CDR3 region is CASSTGNYNEQFF. Here the CDR3 DNA reads TGTGCCAGTAGTACAGGGAATTACAATGAGCAGTTCTTC. Together with reference TRBV19 and TRBJ2-1, the CDR3 gives the full variable domain: DGGITQSPKYLFRKEGQNVTLSCEQNLNHDAMYWYRQDPGQGLRLIYYSQIVNDFQKGDIAEGYSVSREKKESFPLTVTSAQKNPTAFYLCASSTGNYNEQFFGPGTRLTVL.

This chain uses TRBV7-9 with TRBJ1-3; TRBD1 matches at 8 bases. CDR3 size: 15 residues. The V gene end was trimmed by 3 bases and the J gene end by 1 base; junction bases not matched to a gene: 2. Looked up from germline, CDR1 is SEHNR and CDR2 is FQNEAQ (reference sequence). The CDR3 coding sequence is TGTGCCAGCAGCTTCGACAGGGGATCTGGAAACACCATATATTTT. This encodes CASSFDRGSGNTIYF.

CDR3 residues: CASSFTGVGNTIYF. CDR3 sequence (DNA): TGTGCCAGCAGCTTCACAGGGGTTGGAAACACCATATATTTT. V is TRBV7-9 and J is TRBJ1-3; 7 bases fit TRBD1. V gave up 3 bases and J gave up 3 bases; unmatched junction bases: 2. The length of the CDR3 is 14 residues. CDR1 and CDR2 (germline): SEHNR, FQNEAQ (reference sequence).

V and J are TRBV27 and TRBJ1-2, with D perhaps TRBD1 (5 bases). V lost 6 bases to trimming and J lost 4 bases, with 21 bases between them. The germline gives CDR1 MNHEY, CDR2 SMNVEV (reference sequence). The length of the CDR3 is 16 residues. The CDR3 protein is CASSPGGDVTFYGYTF. CDR3 in DNA: TGTGCCAGCAGCCCTGGGGGGGATGTCACTTTCTATGGCTACACCTTC.

Note on this clone: Other DNA sequences in the same sample also yield this CDR3. The V and J genes are TRBV5-6 and TRBJ1-1, with D maybe TRBD1 (6 bases). V shed 6 bases and J shed 7 bases, with 22 bases lying between them. CDR1 and CDR2 from the germline V gene are SGHDT and YYEEEE. The length of the CDR3 is 15 residues. CDR3 sequence reads: CASIPNRARENEAFF. CDR3 coding DNA: TGTGCCAGCATCCCAAACAGGGCCAGGGAGAATGAAGCTTTCTTT. Variable domain in full (rest from reference TRBV5-6 and TRBJ1-1): DAGVTQSPTHLIKTRGQQVTLRCSPKSGHDTVSWYQQALGQGPQFIFQYYEEEERQRGNFPDRFSGHQFPNYSSELNVNALLLGDSALYLCASIPNRARENEAFFGQGTRLTVV.